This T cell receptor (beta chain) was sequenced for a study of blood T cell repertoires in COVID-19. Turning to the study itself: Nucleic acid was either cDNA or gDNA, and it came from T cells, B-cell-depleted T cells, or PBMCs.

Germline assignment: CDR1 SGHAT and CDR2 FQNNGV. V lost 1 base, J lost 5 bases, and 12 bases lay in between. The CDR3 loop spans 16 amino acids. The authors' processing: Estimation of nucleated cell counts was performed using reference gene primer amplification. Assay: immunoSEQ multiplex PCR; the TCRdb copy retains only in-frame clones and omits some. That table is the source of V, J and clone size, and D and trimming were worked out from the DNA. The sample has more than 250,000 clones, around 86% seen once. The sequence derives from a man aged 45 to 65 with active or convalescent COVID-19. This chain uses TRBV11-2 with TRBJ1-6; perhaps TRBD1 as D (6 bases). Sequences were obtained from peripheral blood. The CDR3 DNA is TGTGCCAGCAGCTTAGTGGGGGGGCGTAATAATTCACCCCTCCACTTT. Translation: CASSLVGGRNNSPLHF. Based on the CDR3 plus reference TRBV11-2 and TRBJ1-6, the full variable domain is EAGVAQSPRYKIIEKRQSVAFWCNPISGHATLYWYQQILGQGPKLLIQFQNNGVVDDSQLPKDRFSAERLKGVDSTLKIQPAKLEDSAVYLCASSLVGGRNNSPLHFGNGTRLTVT.